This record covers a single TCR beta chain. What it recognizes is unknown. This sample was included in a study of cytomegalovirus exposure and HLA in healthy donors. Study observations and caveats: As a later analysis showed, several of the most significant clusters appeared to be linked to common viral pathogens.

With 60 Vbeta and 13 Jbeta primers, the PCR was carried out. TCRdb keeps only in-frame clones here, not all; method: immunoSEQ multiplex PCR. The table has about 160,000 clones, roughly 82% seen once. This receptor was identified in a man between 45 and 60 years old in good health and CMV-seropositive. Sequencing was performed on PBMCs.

The CDR3 is CASSPAGQLNSPLHF. CDR3 DNA sequence: TGCGCCAGCAGCCCGGCGGGACAGTTAAATTCACCCCTCCACTTT. This sequence joins TRBV4-3 and TRBJ1-6; 7 nucleotides agree with TRBD1. V lost 4 bases to trimming and J lost 7 bases; unmatched junction nucleotides: 7. The CDR3 runs 15 residues. Looked up from germline, CDR1 is LGHNA and CDR2 is YSLEER.